This paragraph covers one TCR beta chain sequence. The antigen is unknown. The sample is drawn from a study of cytomegalovirus exposure and HLA in healthy donors. CDR1 is SGDLS, CDR2 YYNGEE, per germline. V lost 1 base to trimming and J lost 7 bases; unmatched junction nucleotides: 13. The CDR3 is 17 residues long. PCR primers comprised 60 Vbeta and 13 Jbeta primers. Profiling relied on immunoSEQ multiplex PCR, and the TCRdb table lists in-frame clones only, not all of them. This sample contains 190,000 or so clones. Study results and caveats: A later analysis reportedly found that, within productive TCRs, an Asian-associated ancestry cluster had fewer N-insertions than the mean observed across the roughly 690 donors. Reports showed the classifier diagnosing cytomegalovirus status with high specificity and sensitivity.

The TCR sequence derives from a boy younger than 18 in good health and CMV-seronegative. V is TRBV9 and J is TRBJ2-1, with 8 bases matching TRBD2. The sequenced sample consisted of PBMCs. In nucleotides, the CDR3 is TGTGCCAGCAGCGTAAGCCTCGGACTAGCCAGTGGGAATGAGCAGTTCTTC. It encodes CASSVSLGLASGNEQFF.